The subject of this entry is one TCR beta chain. Its antigen is as yet unknown. V shed 2 bases and J 0 bases; nucleotides not matched to a gene: 13. Germline CDR1 reads MNHEY; CDR2 reads SMNVEV (reference sequence). This CDR3 comprises 20 residues. This specimen belongs to a study of shared clonotypes between healthy human individuals. Study-wide background: A couple of women and three men aged 18 to 49 made up the donors. Each donor's CD8 memory used one plate, CD8 naive two, each CD4 subset three.

Study conclusions and caveats: The generation probabilities recorded for non-shared clonotypes fell below those of clonotypes shared by all four donors.

Researchers partitioned CD4+ cells into CD45RA+ naive and CD45RA-negative memory subsets. The method was immunoSEQ multiplex PCR; TCRdb's version includes in-frame clones alone and lacks a portion of them. The sample lists about 2.3 million clones, 80% to 95% occurring once. The chain combines TRBV27 with TRBJ1-4, with 9 bases aligning to TRBD1. This TCR derives from a young man in good health. Some clones in this sample may be carry-over from other donors' samples. The sample was naive CD4+ T cells from PBMCs. The subset here: CD45RA+ positively selected. CDR3 in DNA: TGTGCCAGCAGTTTACGAGCCGGACAGGGGTTGATCGCAACTAATGAAAAACTGTTTTTT. This gives the protein CASSLRAGQGLIATNEKLFF.